The present entry profiles one T cell receptor beta chain with its context. This clone has more than one count but fewer than ten. Its antigen remains unidentified. Base qualities were left out, and no much larger clone turns up one base away. The source of the sample is a study of blood T cell repertoires in COVID-19 (dated by TCRdb to 2020 to 2022). For the study in its entirety: Samples covering the acute and convalescent phases of COVID-19 were provided by collaborators in the United States, Italy and Spain. A freely available public database, intended as a resource for researchers studying the immune response to SARS-CoV-2, is where the repertoires were released. The dataset comprised deeply sampled blood TCRbeta repertoires from subjects exposed to, actively infected with, or recovered from COVID-19. Where HLA class I and class II types were available, the types were taken from metadata supplied by the sample provider, not from assay-based typing. Samples came from the ongoing ImmuneRACE study (first 160 participants) plus 1,254 subjects from 6 global collaborators. The prospective study material was composed of cDNA or gDNA derived from T cells, B-cell-depleted T cells, or PBMCs. A de-identified subject ID, COVID-19 status, age in years and sex were almost always included in the sample metadata.

The full study reports these points: How much clinical and demographic metadata was included differed by source and by participant, and the metadata was provided uncurated.

The CDR3, from cysteine to phenylalanine, totals 14 residues. Just CDR3 DNA is preserved here, 42 bases in frame from base 1. CDR1 is given as SGHAT and CDR2 as FQDESV, both from the germline V gene (reference sequence). Trimming accounts for 3 bases at V and 6 bases at J, while the number of junction bases matched to no gene is 5. The collaborating institutions used their own protocols to collect whole blood in K2EDTA tubes. For TCRbeta analysis, collaborators shipped samples as frozen whole blood, isolated PBMCs, or DNA extracted from either of those sample types. The immunoSEQ Assay, a bias-controlled multiplex PCR, was used to amplify TCRbeta CDR3 regions from genomic DNA. The paper's processing steps were these. Nucleated cell counts per sample were estimated from amplification of reference gene primers within the assay. To quantify the absolute abundance of each unique TCRbeta CDR3 rearrangement, sequence reads were collapsed and filtered. For each sample, productive Simpson clonality was calculated by taking the square root of Simpson's diversity index across productive rearrangements. Drawn from immuneACCESS, this table holds only the in-frame rearrangements with V and J called that TCRdb kept. Clones are partly lost; checked studies trace under half to an unresolved V gene and leave the rest unexplained. The V and J calls and clone size were taken over from that table, and D and trimming were inferred from the DNA. In all, the sample holds more than 20,000 clones, and 70% to 90% of those were seen once. Roughly 25% of the sample goes to the ten largest clones.

Material for sequencing was peripheral blood. The clonotype originates from a human donor with active COVID-19. The donor label of this sample is uncertain. Recombination joined TRBV11-1 with TRBJ1-2, with 9 bases in between that match TRBD1. In nucleotide form, the sequence is TGTGCCAGCAGCTTCGCCGGGACAGGGAATGGCTACACCTTC. Protein translation: CASSFAGTGNGYTF.